Presented here are 24 T cell receptor beta chains from one specimen sequenced in a study of OX40 agonist ivuxolimab in advanced cancers. Generated by immunoSEQ multiplex PCR, the TCRdb table keeps only in-frame clones and is missing some. Of 85,000 to 120,000 clones in the sample, around nine tenths were seen once. The specimen was CD4+ or CD8+ T cells sorted from blood, collected in a trial of the OX40 agonist ivuxolimab. All receptors derive from an adult with an advanced solid tumor such as melanoma, head and neck, liver or kidney cancer.

The chain links TRBV6-5 to TRBJ1-2; 10 nucleotides match TRBD1. Germline V gene sequence: CDR1 MNHEY, CDR2 SVGAGI. With V trimmed by 2 bases and J by 3 bases, 6 bases remained unmatched. The CDR3 is 16 residues long. The CDR3 spells CASSYQTGGVDYGYTF. CDR3 bases: TGTGCCAGCAGTTACCAGACAGGGGGCGTGGACTATGGCTACACCTTC.

This clone turned up a few times. This CDR3 is CASSPIQGKDYGYTF. CDR3 nucleotides: TGTGCCAGCAGCCCGATTCAGGGTAAGGACTATGGCTACACCTTC. The chain carries TRBV4-2 and TRBJ1-2; possible D gene TRBD1, 5 bases. This CDR3 is 15 amino acids long. Germline V gene sequence: CDR1 LGHNA, CDR2 YNFKEQ. The V gene lost 4 bases and the J gene lost 3 bases, with 15 bases spanning the gap.

The chain is built from TRBV6-6 and TRBJ2-5, with 7 positions matching TRBD1. J was trimmed by 5 bases and V by 6 bases; bases with no gene match: 3. The V gene's germline CDR1 is MNHNY and CDR2 SVGAGI (reference sequence). This CDR3 region has 12 residues. This chain's CDR3 is CASRGQVETQYF. The CDR3 DNA reads TGTGCCAGCAGAGGACAGGTGGAGACCCAGTACTTC.

The chain combines TRBV28 with TRBJ1-4; perhaps TRBD1 as D (6 bases). Trimming removed 6 bases at V and 4 bases at J, with 21 bases between. Germline CDR1 is MDHEN and CDR2 is SYDVKM. This CDR3 spans 17 amino acids. The CDR3 sequence is CASRPPVSRGFNEKLFF. The CDR3 bases are TGTGCCAGCAGACCTCCAGTCTCCAGGGGCTTTAATGAAAAACTGTTTTTT.

The chain combines TRBV6-6 with TRBJ2-2; D gene unclear. CDR1 MNHNY and CDR2 SVGAGI come from the germline V gene (reference sequence). The CDR3 runs 14 residues. Trimming pared 2 bases from V and 1 base from J, leaving 5 bases between. CDR3 coding DNA: TGTGCCAGCAGTTACAGGGAGAACACCGGGGAGCTGTTTTTT. It codes for CASSYRENTGELFF.

The V call is TRBV4-3, the J call TRBJ2-5; TRBD2 is a possible D gene (6 bases). The J call may be mistaken, given a closer DNA end match to TRBJ2-7. Germline V lookup: CDR1 LGHNA, CDR2 YSLEER. CDR3 length equals 16 residues. The CDR3 loop is CASSQDRAVAAYEQYF. The CDR3 DNA is TGCGCCAGCAGCCAAGATAGGGCGGTAGCGGCATACGAGCAGTACTTC.

The chain uses TRBV7-9 and TRBJ2-1, with 12 bases aligning to TRBD2. Germline lookup yields CDR1 SEHNR and CDR2 FQNEAQ (reference sequence). CDR3 size: 17 residues. The V and J ends lost 4 bases and 7 bases, in that order; junction bases with no gene match: 11. The CDR3 spells CASSYSETSGGGNEQFF. CDR3 DNA sequence: TGTGCCAGCAGCTACAGCGAGACTAGCGGGGGTGGTAATGAGCAGTTCTTC.

In this sample, this clone turned up a few times. The rearrangement uses TRBV21-1 and TRBJ2-3; the table calls TRBD2, which could not be checked here. TRBV21-1 is classified as a pseudogene. This CDR3 has 15 residues. CDR3 sequence reads: CASIDSGTSTDTQYF. Written as DNA, the CDR3 is TGTGCCAGCATCGACTCCGGGACTAGCACAGATACGCAGTATTTT.

V is TRBV4-2 and J is TRBJ2-3; D call uncertain. V gave up 4 bases and J gave up 2 bases, with 7 bases separating them. The CDR3 runs to 13 residues. Germline lookup yields CDR1 LGHNA and CDR2 YNFKEQ. CDR3 DNA sequence: TGTGCCAGCAGCCCCCTGTACACAGATACGCAGTATTTT. Its translation: CASSPLYTDTQYF.

About this clone: This sample also contains other DNA sequences that code for the same CDR3. The chain is built from TRBV28 and TRBJ1-5; D remains unclear. CDR3 length: 10 residues. Germline values: CDR1 MDHEN, CDR2 SYDVKM. V was shortened by 3 bases and J by 7 bases, with 1 base between the two germline ends. In DNA form, the CDR3 reads TGTGCCAGCAGTTTCCAGCCCCAGCATTTT. It encodes CASSFQPQHF.

The genes are TRBV6-6 and TRBJ1-4; no definite D call. Trimming stripped 6 bases from V and 0 bases from J, with 11 bases between. Germline V gives CDR1 MNHNY, CDR2 SVGAGI (reference sequence). CDR3 length equals 15 residues. CDR3 sequence (DNA): TGTGCCAGCAGGGCCCGCGGAGCAACTAATGAAAAACTGTTTTTT. This encodes CASRARGATNEKLFF.

J is TRBJ2-6 and V is TRBV21-1; whether TRBD1, the table's D call, matches the DNA was not checked. TRBV21-1 is shown as a pseudogene. The length of the CDR3 is 18 residues. This CDR3 is CASSSLALTLSGANVLTF. CDR3 in DNA: TGTGCCAGCAGCTCTCTTGCTCTGACACTCTCTGGGGCCAACGTCCTGACTTTC.

The V gene is TRBV4-2, the J gene TRBJ1-4; perhaps TRBD1 as D (6 bases). V lost 0 bases, J lost 8 bases, and 13 bases lay in between. Germline CDR1 is LGHNA and CDR2 is YNFKEQ. The CDR3 runs to 15 residues. In DNA, the CDR3 is TGTGCCAGCAGCCAAGATAGGGGGATGAGGGAAAAACTGTTTTTT. Translation gives CASSQDRGMREKLFF.

The chain uses TRBV18 and TRBJ1-5, with D possibly TRBD1 on 5 matching bases. Germline V gene sequence: CDR1 KGHSH, CDR2 LQKENI. This CDR3 contains 15 residues. Trimming left V 6 bases short and J 6 bases short, with 18 bases between. CDR3 region: CASSLQRAGAQPQHF. CDR3 in DNA: TGTGCCAGCTCCCTTCAGAGGGCCGGGGCTCAGCCCCAGCATTTT.

The chain couples TRBV4-1 to TRBJ1-5, with D possibly being TRBD1 (5 bases). This CDR3 is 15 amino acids long. Trimming pared 1 base from V and 3 bases from J, leaving 10 bases between. The germline gives CDR1 MGHRA, CDR2 YSYEKL. CDR3 region: CASSQGGIPNQPQHF. In nucleotides, the CDR3 is TGCGCCAGCAGCCAAGGGGGGATTCCCAATCAGCCCCAGCATTTT.

Regarding this clone: No DNA is shown, since the ends of the CDR3 on it are uncertain; the CDR3 is the one TCRdb lists. The chain combines TRBV15 with TRBJ2-7; the D call of TRBD2 is as the table states it, not checked on the DNA. Germline assignment: CDR1 LNHNV and CDR2 YYDKDF (reference sequence). The CDR3 adds up to 13 amino acids, both ends counted. CDR3 sequence: CATSWGRGNPPDF.

The rearrangement uses TRBV28 and TRBJ1-5; possibly TRBD1 for D (5 bases). Germline CDR1 is MDHEN and CDR2 is SYDVKM. V gave up 8 bases and J gave up 5 bases, with 13 bases separating them. CDR3 length: 13 residues. CDR3 residues: CASGRGRYQPQHF. The CDR3 DNA sequence: TGTGCCAGCGGGAGGGGAAGGTATCAGCCCCAGCATTTT.

The genes are TRBV4-2 and TRBJ1-6; D is perhaps TRBD1 (5 bases). The CDR3 is made up of 17 amino acids. V lost 0 bases and J lost 8, with 17 bases in between. CDR1 is LGHNA, CDR2 YNFKEQ, per germline. This CDR3 is CASSQDRMTGGDSPLHF. The DNA for the CDR3 is TGTGCCAGCAGCCAAGATCGAATGACGGGGGGAGATTCACCCCTCCACTTT.

This clone was seen more than once but under ten times. V usage is TRBV5-8 and J usage is TRBJ2-1; 9 bases agree with TRBD2. The CDR3 length is 15 residues. Germline CDR1 reads SGHTS; CDR2 reads YDEGEE. V shed 5 bases, J shed 3 bases, and the junction held 6 bases outside the gene matches. The CDR3 nucleotides are TGTGCCAGCAGTGACGCGGGGGGGCTCTACAATGAGCAGTTCTTC. Translating gives CASSDAGGLYNEQFF.

The rearrangement joins TRBV5-4 to TRBJ2-7; D call uncertain. The CDR3 is made up of 14 amino acids. Germline lookup yields CDR1 SGHNT and CDR2 YYREEE (reference sequence). Trimming took off 4 bases at V and 3 bases at J, with 14 bases between the two ends. The CDR3 coding sequence is TGTGCCAGCAGCCCGGCAAGTCCGGGCTACGAGCAGTACTTC. It is translated as CASSPASPGYEQYF.

This sequence joins TRBV11-2 and TRBJ2-3; 9 bases line up with TRBD2. The germline CDR1 and CDR2 sequences are SGHAT and FQNNGV. J lost 0 bases, V lost 7 bases, and 5 bases had no gene match. The CDR3 is made up of 15 amino acids. The CDR3 DNA is TGTGCCAGCAAGAGCGGGGGGCATAGCACAGATACGCAGTATTTT. As protein: CASKSGGHSTDTQYF. Complete variable domain (other parts from reference TRBV11-2 and TRBJ2-3): EAGVAQSPRYKIIEKRQSVAFWCNPISGHATLYWYQQILGQGPKLLIQFQNNGVVDDSQLPKDRFSAERLKGVDSTLKIQPAKLEDSAVYLCASKSGGHSTDTQYFGPGTRLTVL.

The chain couples TRBV5-6 to TRBJ1-2, with a weak D call TRBD1 (5 bases). V lost 1 base and J lost 6, with 10 bases in between. The CDR3 spans 13 residues. The germline gives CDR1 SGHDT, CDR2 YYEEEE. The CDR3 region is CASSLLQGDGYTF. CDR3 DNA sequence: TGTGCCAGCAGCTTGCTGCAGGGCGATGGCTACACCTTC.

The chain's CDR3 is CASRSGQHYEQYF. In DNA, the CDR3 is TGTGCCAGCAGATCGGGACAGCACTACGAGCAGTACTTC. The J gene is TRBJ2-7, the V gene TRBV28, with TRBD1 matching 7 bases. V trimming: 6 bases; J trimming: 3 bases; junction bases outside the gene matches: 5. The CDR3 runs 13 residues. Germline CDR1 MDHEN, CDR2 SYDVKM. The full variable domain, with the rest looked up from reference TRBV28 and TRBJ2-7, is DVKVTQSSRYLVKRTGEKVFLECVQDMDHENMFWYRQDPGLGLRLIYFSYDVKMKEKGDIPEGYSVSREKKERFSLILESASTNQTSMYLCASRSGQHYEQYFGPGTRLTVT.

This clone occurred once. V gene TRBV7-2 combines with J gene TRBJ1-1; a possible D gene is TRBD1 (5 bases). The germline gives CDR1 SGHTA, CDR2 FQGNSA. The CDR3 has 13 amino acids. V was cut by 6 bases and J by 4 bases, with 12 bases left in between. The CDR3, as DNA: TGTGCCAGCAGGCCAGCCGGGGGCACTGAAGCTTTCTTT. Translated, it gives CASRPAGGTEAFF.